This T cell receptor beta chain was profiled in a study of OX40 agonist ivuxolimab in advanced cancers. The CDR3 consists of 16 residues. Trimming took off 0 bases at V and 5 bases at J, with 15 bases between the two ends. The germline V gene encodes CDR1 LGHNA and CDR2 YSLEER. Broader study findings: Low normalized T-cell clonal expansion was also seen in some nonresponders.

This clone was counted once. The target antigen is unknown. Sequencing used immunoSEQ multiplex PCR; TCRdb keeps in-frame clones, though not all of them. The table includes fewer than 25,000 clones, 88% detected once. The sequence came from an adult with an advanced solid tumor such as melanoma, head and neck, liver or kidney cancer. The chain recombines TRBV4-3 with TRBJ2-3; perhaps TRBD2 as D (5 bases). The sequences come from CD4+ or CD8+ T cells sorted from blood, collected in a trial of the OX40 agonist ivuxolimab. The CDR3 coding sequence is TGCGCCAGCAGCCAAGATCTTGTGAGGGCCAGAGATACGCAGTATTTT. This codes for CASSQDLVRARDTQYF.